The 31 T cell receptor beta chains reported below all come from one sample, sequenced in a study of T cell repertoires in cytomegalovirus infection (dated by TCRdb to between 2019 and 2020). The sample was run on an Illumina HiSeq 1500. TCRdb reran the public reads through fastp at Q25 and MiXCR, keeping productive beta chains. Every entry covers one CDR3 protein and lists the most common genes and DNA from its rows. The sample yields hundreds of thousands of distinct CDR3 sequences; 15% to 20% were counted once. The top ten hold roughly 8.7% of the sample. Input material: PBMCs. The receptors were gathered from a human donor in good health (CMV status not recorded). Some clones in this sample may be carry-over from other donors' samples.

This clonotype was found a few times. The rearrangement links TRBV7-2 to TRBJ2-7, with TRBD1 matching 8 bases. V was clipped by 7 bases and J by 0 bases; unmatched bases: 2. CDR1 SGHTA and CDR2 FQGNSA come from the germline V gene. This CDR3 spans 13 amino acids. CDR3 residues: CASTGTGSYEQYF. The CDR3 DNA reads TGTGCCAGCACCGGGACAGGCTCCTACGAGCAGTACTTC.

In this sample, this clonotype turned up a few times. This rearrangement joins TRBV28 to TRBJ2-5, with a weak D call TRBD2 (6 bases). Between the trimmed V and J ends, which lost 10 bases and 1 base, there was a span of 25 bases. Germline values: CDR1 MDHEN, CDR2 SYDVKM. This CDR3 comprises 17 residues. The DNA for the CDR3 is TGTGCCACCGGAGGGGCAGGGACGTTCCAGGTCCAAGAGACCCAGTACTTC. It specifies CATGGAGTFQVQETQYF.

The genes are TRBV10-3 and TRBJ2-3; 8 bases map to TRBD2. The CDR3 totals 15 residues. The germline CDR1 and CDR2 sequences are ENHRY and SYGVKD. Trimming took 3 bases from V and 2 from J; bases not matched to a gene: 4. CDR3: CAISEPGLVTDTQYF. The DNA for the CDR3 is TGTGCCATCAGTGAACCGGGACTAGTCACAGATACGCAGTATTTT.

This chain joins TRBV2 and TRBJ2-7, with unresolved D. Per germline, CDR1 SNHLY and CDR2 FYNNEI. This CDR3 contains 12 residues. Trimming left V 8 bases short and J 3 bases short, with 11 bases between. The DNA of the CDR3 is TGTGCCAGCTATTCTACCCACTACGAGCAGTACTTC. It translates to CASYSTHYEQYF.

This clonotype appeared many times. The chain carries TRBV7-2 and TRBJ2-7, with 8 positions matching TRBD1. CDR1 SGHTA and CDR2 FQGNSA come from the germline V gene. After removal of 1 base from V and 0 bases from J, the junction contained 2 bases not matched to a gene. CDR3 length equals 15 residues. CDR3 sequence: CASSLGQGSSYEQYF. DNA of the CDR3: TGTGCCAGCAGCTTAGGACAGGGGAGCTCCTACGAGCAGTACTTC.

The rearrangement joins TRBV29-1 to TRBJ2-5; 7 bases agree with TRBD2. CDR3 length: 14 residues. Germline lookup yields CDR1 SQVTM and CDR2 ANQGSEA. Trimming at V came to 4 bases and at J to 5 bases, leaving 10 bases not matched to a gene. The CDR3 protein is CSVVRVGGDETQYF. The CDR3 bases are TGCAGCGTTGTCCGGGTGGGGGGGGACGAGACCCAGTACTTC. The full variable domain, with the rest looked up from reference TRBV29-1 and TRBJ2-5, is SAVISQKPSRDICQRGTSLTIQCQVDSQVTMMFWYRQQPGQSLTLIATANQGSEATYESGFVIDKFPISRPNLTFSTLTVSNMSPEDSSIYLCSVVRVGGDETQYFGPGTRLLVL.

The table lists this clonotype with a few counts. The V gene is TRBV7-8, the J gene TRBJ2-7, with D possibly being TRBD1 (5 bases). Trimming stripped 7 bases from V and 0 bases from J, with 10 bases between. The CDR3 loop spans 13 amino acids. CDR1 is SGHVS, CDR2 FQNEAQ, per germline. This CDR3 is CASTQGASYEQYF. CDR3 DNA sequence: TGTGCCAGCACCCAAGGGGCCTCCTACGAGCAGTACTTC.

This clonotype was recorded many times. The genes are TRBV11-2 and TRBJ2-2; D may be TRBD2 (6 bases). V lost 5 bases to trimming and J lost 6 bases, with 10 bases between them. Germline V gives CDR1 SGHAT, CDR2 FQNNGV. The CDR3 runs 13 residues. CDR3: CASSRLVSGELFF. The CDR3 DNA follows: TGTGCCAGCAGCAGACTAGTATCCGGGGAGCTGTTTTTT. Full variable domain (missing parts from reference TRBV11-2 and TRBJ2-2): EAGVAQSPRYKIIEKRQSVAFWCNPISGHATLYWYQQILGQGPKLLIQFQNNGVVDDSQLPKDRFSAERLKGVDSTLKIQPAKLEDSAVYLCASSRLVSGELFFGEGSRLTVL.

This chain links TRBV6-1 with TRBJ2-7, with TRBD2 matching over 11 bases. CDR1 is MNHNS, CDR2 SASEGT, per germline. V lost 5 bases to trimming and J lost 5 bases; unmatched junction nucleotides: 5. The CDR3 has 14 residues. The CDR3 reads CASSSTSGSHEQYF. The CDR3 coding sequence is TGTGCCAGCAGTTCAACTAGCGGGAGCCACGAGCAGTACTTC.

This clonotype was detected ten times or more. J is TRBJ2-1 and V is TRBV7-2; 7 positions agree with TRBD2. Trimming removed 6 bases from V and 1 base from J; junction bases left unmatched: 6. The CDR3 sequence is 15 residues long. Germline loops: CDR1 SGHTA, CDR2 FQGNSA. In DNA form, the CDR3 reads TGTGCCAGCAGAAGAGTGGGGGGGTCCTACAATGAGCAGTTCTTC. Protein sequence: CASRRVGGSYNEQFF. Drawing the rest from reference TRBV7-2 and TRBJ2-1, the complete variable domain is GAGVSQSPSNKVTEKGKDVELRCDPISGHTALYWYRQSLGQGLEFLIYFQGNSAPDKSGLPSDRFSAERTGGSVSTLTIQRTQQEDSAVYLCASRRVGGSYNEQFFGPGTRLTVL.

In this sample, this clonotype turned up many times. This chain links TRBV7-6 with TRBJ1-2; D remains unclear. The CDR3 loop spans 14 amino acids. Germline V lookup: CDR1 SGHVS, CDR2 FNYEAQ. The ends were cut back, 5 bases at V and 4 bases at J, with 14 bases in the middle. For the CDR3, the DNA is TGTGCCAGCAGCCCGGGCGGGGTGGGCTATGGCTACACCTTC. It codes for CASSPGGVGYGYTF. Full variable domain (missing parts from reference TRBV7-6 and TRBJ1-2): GAGVSQSPRYKVTKRGQDVALRCDPISGHVSLYWYRQALGQGPEFLTYFNYEAQQDKSGLPNDRFSAERPEGSISTLTIQRTEQRDSAMYRCASSPGGVGYGYTFGSGTRLTVV.

In its sample, this clonotype was seen a few times. The genes are TRBV12-3 or TRBV12-4 and TRBJ1-1, with no clear D. V was pared by 4 bases and J by 3 bases, with 9 bases between. The CDR3 has 13 residues. As DNA, the CDR3 is TGTGCCAGCAGTTCTTATGGGGACACTGAAGCTTTCTTT. It yields the protein CASSSYGDTEAFF.

This clonotype appeared many times. The chain uses TRBV7-2 and TRBJ1-6; D unclear. Germline V gene sequence: CDR1 SGHTA, CDR2 FQGNSA. Trimming removed 1 base from V and 0 bases from J, with 4 bases in between. CDR3 length equals 15 residues. The CDR3: CASSLEYSYNSPLHF. In nucleotides, the CDR3 is TGTGCCAGCAGCTTAGAGTACTCCTATAATTCACCCCTCCACTTT.

This clonotype was detected only a few times. J is TRBJ2-1 and V is TRBV4-1, with D unresolved. The CDR3 sequence is 13 residues long. The germline gives CDR1 MGHRA, CDR2 YSYEKL. Between the trimmed V and J ends, which lost 1 base and 5 bases, there was a span of 6 bases. DNA for the CDR3: TGCGCCAGCAGCCAAGTCGTCGACAATGAGCAGTTCTTC. Protein sequence: CASSQVVDNEQFF.

A few counts support this clonotype. V and J are TRBV2 and TRBJ2-5, with D hard to call. CDR1 is SNHLY and CDR2 is FYNNEI in the germline V gene. Trimming cost V 9 bases and J 1 base, with 9 bases left between them. This CDR3 spans 12 amino acids. CDR3 loop: CARQGSQETQYF. Written as DNA, the CDR3 is TGTGCCAGGCAAGGTTCCCAAGAGACCCAGTACTTC.

This clonotype has only a few counts. The chain has TRBV11-2 and TRBJ2-7; the D call may be TRBD1 or TRBD2 (5 bases each). CDR1 is SGHAT, CDR2 FQNNGV, per germline. This CDR3 has 14 amino acids. Trimming removed 5 bases from V and 6 bases from J, with 17 bases in between. The CDR3 nucleotides are TGTGCCAGCAGCCCTTACGGGGCCCTGAGCGAGCAGTACTTC. Encoded protein: CASSPYGALSEQYF.

Many counts were recorded for this clonotype. This chain links TRBV7-2 with TRBJ1-3; D ambiguous. The CDR3 is 14 amino acids. CDR1 and CDR2 from the germline V gene are SGHTA and FQGNSA. V was pared by 5 bases and J by 0 bases, with 8 bases between. The CDR3 protein is CASSEGTSGNTIYF. The CDR3 DNA is TGTGCCAGCAGCGAAGGTACCTCTGGAAACACCATATATTTT.

This clonotype has at least ten counts. The rearrangement joins TRBV7-8 to TRBJ2-6; 8 nucleotides agree with TRBD1. Germline lookup yields CDR1 SGHVS and CDR2 FQNEAQ. With 1 base clipped from V and 0 bases from J, the junction kept 8 bases outside the gene matches. The CDR3 loop spans 19 amino acids. CDR3 DNA sequence: TGTGCCAGCAGCTTAGACCCACAGGGGGTACTCTCTGGGGCCAACGTCCTGACTTTC. This translates into CASSLDPQGVLSGANVLTF.

This clonotype was observed a handful of times. The chain carries TRBV18 and TRBJ1-1, with D possibly TRBD1 on 5 matching bases. The CDR3 has 16 amino acids. Germline V gene data show CDR1 as KGHSH and CDR2 as LQKENI. Trimming removed 4 bases at V and 6 bases at J, with 21 bases between. CDR3 region: CASSRLRGVSPAEAFF. DNA of the CDR3: TGTGCCAGCTCACGACTAAGGGGTGTCTCTCCGGCTGAAGCTTTCTTT. Filled out from reference TRBV18 and TRBJ1-1, the complete variable domain reads NAGVMQNPRHLVRRRGQEARLRCSPMKGHSHVYWYRQLPEEGLKFMVYLQKENIIDESGMPKERFSAEFPKEGPSILRIQQVVRGDSAAYFCASSRLRGVSPAEAFFGQGTRLTVV.

This clonotype has a count of ten or more. The junction departs from the called germline gene at one end, perhaps through a read error. CDR3: CSIGGEGQATSHEQYF. Written as DNA, the CDR3 is TGCAGCATAGGAGGAGAGGGACAGGCGACCTCCCACGAGCAGTACTTC. The chain recombines TRBV29-1 with TRBJ2-7; 8 bases line up with TRBD1. This CDR3 spans 16 amino acids. Looked up from germline, CDR1 is SQVTM and CDR2 is ANQGSEA.

This clonotype was counted many times. This chain links TRBV7-2 with TRBJ1-2; no reliable D call. CDR3 length equals 18 residues. Germline-derived CDR1 and CDR2 are SGHTA and FQGNSA. Trimming took off 0 bases at V and 4 bases at J, with 21 bases between the two ends. As DNA, the CDR3 is TGTGCCAGCAGCTTAGCCCCCGGAGTAGGCCCGACACTCTATGGCTACACCTTC. Translating it yields CASSLAPGVGPTLYGYTF.

This clonotype was seen only a few times. This sequence joins TRBV11-2 and TRBJ2-5; D possibly corresponds to TRBD1 (5 bases). Germline-derived CDR1 and CDR2 are SGHAT and FQNNGV. This CDR3 contains 15 residues. The V end lost 5 bases, the J end lost 2 bases, and 15 bases lay between the germline ends. CDR3 residues: CASSPSSGRQETQYF. The CDR3 DNA reads TGTGCCAGCAGCCCAAGCTCAGGGCGTCAAGAGACCCAGTACTTC.

The rearrangement links TRBV10-3 to TRBJ2-5; no definite D call. Trimming stripped 6 bases from V and 2 bases from J, with 4 bases between. The V gene's germline CDR1 is ENHRY and CDR2 SYGVKD. This CDR3 has 11 residues. Written as DNA, the CDR3 is TGTGCCATCAGAGCACAAGAGACCCAGTACTTC. Amino acids: CAIRAQETQYF.

This clonotype was detected only once. Here the CDR3 reads CASSQVAGTSGLNEQFF. The CDR3 bases are TGCGCCAGCAGCCAAGTCGCCGGGACTAGCGGCCTCAATGAGCAGTTCTTC. The V call is TRBV4-1, the J call TRBJ2-1; 11 bases line up with TRBD2. The V gene end was trimmed by 1 base and the J gene end by 6 bases; junction bases not matched to a gene: 8. Germline CDR1 and CDR2: MGHRA and YSYEKL. CDR3 length: 17 residues.

V is TRBV23-1 and J is TRBJ2-5; D call uncertain. TRBV23-1 is an open reading frame whose function is uncertain. V was clipped by 0 bases and J by 1 base, with 9 bases between them. The CDR3 length is 15 residues. The CDR3: CASSQSRRIQETQYF. Written as DNA, the CDR3 is TGCGCCAGCAGTCAATCAAGGCGGATCCAAGAGACCCAGTACTTC.

This clonotype was detected once. V is TRBV6-1 and J is TRBJ2-5, with 13 bases matching TRBD2. Germline assignment: CDR1 MNHNS and CDR2 SASEGT. The V and J ends lost 2 bases and 2 bases, in that order; junction bases with no gene match: 5. The CDR3 runs 17 residues. The CDR3: CASSERQGLAGQETQYF. CDR3 nucleotides: TGTGCCAGCAGTGAAAGGCAGGGACTAGCGGGGCAAGAGACCCAGTACTTC.

The rearrangement uses TRBV5-1 and TRBJ2-1; 10 nucleotides line up with TRBD2. The germline V gene encodes CDR1 SGHRS and CDR2 YFSETQ. The CDR3 has 15 residues. V was pared by 6 bases and J by 4 bases, with 7 bases of the junction left unmatched. The CDR3 nucleotides read TGCGCCAGCACCAAGAGCGGGGGGGCTTACAATGAGCAGTTCTTC. This codes for CASTKSGGAYNEQFF.

The V gene is TRBV12-5, the J gene TRBJ1-5; no definite D call. Trimming shortened V by 5 bases and J by 15 bases, and 14 bases separated the two germline ends. Germline V gene lookup returns CDR1 LGHNT and CDR2 FRNRAP. The CDR3 runs 11 residues. The CDR3 loop is CASGTPGGAHF. DNA of the CDR3: TGTGCTAGTGGTACCCCGGGAGGAGCGCATTTT. Supplemented by reference TRBV12-5 and TRBJ1-5, the full variable domain reads DARVTQTPRHKVTEMGQEVTMRCQPILGHNTVFWYRQTMMQGLELLAYFRNRAPLDDSGMPKDRFSAEMPDATLATLKIQPSEPRDSAVYFCASGTPGGAHFGDGTRLSIL.

The gene calls are TRBV19 and TRBJ2-1; 8 nucleotides line up with TRBD2. Germline lookup yields CDR1 LNHDA and CDR2 SQIVND (reference sequence). The CDR3 is made up of 14 amino acids. The ends lost 8 bases at V and 5 bases at J; junction bases unmatched: 8. The CDR3 loop is CASQRRGADNEQFF. The CDR3 coding sequence is TGTGCCAGTCAACGGCGGGGGGCCGACAATGAGCAGTTCTTC. The whole variable domain, remainder taken from reference TRBV19 and TRBJ2-1, is DGGITQSPKYLFRKEGQNVTLSCEQNLNHDAMYWYRQDPGQGLRLIYYSQIVNDFQKGDIAEGYSVSREKKESFPLTVTSAQKNPTAFYLCASQRRGADNEQFFGPGTRLTVL.

The gene calls are TRBV29-1 and TRBJ2-5, with D perhaps TRBD1 or TRBD2 (5 bases each). V was clipped by 4 bases and J by 1 base, with 7 bases between them. CDR1 is SQVTM, CDR2 ANQGSEA, per germline. This CDR3 is 12 amino acids long. The CDR3 loop reads CSVVGTQETQYF. CDR3 nucleotides: TGCAGCGTTGTAGGGACCCAAGAGACCCAGTACTTC.

This clonotype was observed at least ten times. V usage is TRBV7-9 and J usage is TRBJ2-5; D gene unclear. The CDR3 sequence is 12 residues long. In germline, CDR1 is SEHNR, CDR2 FQNEAQ (reference sequence). Trimming took 2 bases from V and 5 from J, leaving 6 bases between them. The DNA of the CDR3 is TGTGCCAGCAGCTTAATTGAGGAGACCCAGTACTTC. Protein: CASSLIEETQYF.